This passage covers 18 T cell receptor beta chains from one sample sequenced in a study of T cell clonotyping in hematopoietic cell transplantation. The repertoire was sequenced with immunoSEQ multiplex PCR; TCRdb's copy has only in-frame clones and lacks some. The sample yields about 15,000 clones, around 62% seen once. The sequenced sample consisted of PBMCs. The receptors were gathered from a human donor who either received an allogeneic hematopoietic cell transplant for a myeloid malignancy or was a related donor (not recorded which). Some clones in this sample may be carry-over from other donors' samples.

The genes are TRBV6-5 and TRBJ1-1; TRBD1 might be the D (5 bases). CDR3 length equals 15 residues. Per the germline V gene, CDR1 is MNHEY and CDR2 is SVGAGI. V lost 7 bases, J lost 6 bases, and 21 bases lay in between. CDR3 sequence: CASNGGWGRTSEAFF. For the CDR3, the DNA is TGTGCCAGCAATGGGGGGTGGGGAAGGACATCTGAAGCTTTCTTT.

The rearrangement links TRBV7-9 to TRBJ1-1, with 9 bases identical to TRBD1. V gave up 5 bases and J gave up 1 base; unmatched junction bases: 8. There are 16 residues in the CDR3. The germline gives CDR1 SEHNR, CDR2 FQNEAQ (reference sequence). The CDR3 here is CASSPGQGSRNTEAFF. The CDR3 nucleotides read TGTGCCAGCAGCCCAGGACAGGGGAGTCGGAACACTGAAGCTTTCTTT.

This sequence joins TRBV6-6 and TRBJ2-5, with D possibly being TRBD1 (5 bases). CDR3 size: 14 residues. The V end lost 7 bases, the J end lost 1 base, and 13 bases lay between the germline ends. Germline V gene lookup returns CDR1 MNHNY and CDR2 SVGAGI (reference sequence). The chain's CDR3 is CASIQDTLQETQYF. CDR3 nucleotide sequence: TGTGCCAGCATCCAGGACACCCTCCAAGAGACCCAGTACTTC.

The V gene is TRBV4-2, the J gene TRBJ1-4; D not certain. In germline, CDR1 is LGHNA, CDR2 YNFKEQ. The V gene lost 1 base and the J gene lost 5 bases, with 11 bases spanning the gap. The CDR3 is made up of 15 amino acids. CDR3 protein: CASSQGWTGNEKLFF. Here the CDR3 DNA reads TGTGCCAGCAGCCAAGGGTGGACCGGGAATGAAAAACTGTTTTTT.

Only a few counts were recorded for this clone. This chain links TRBV6-1 with TRBJ1-6; tentatively, D is TRBD1 (5 bases). The CDR3 consists of 14 residues. Trimming removed 10 bases from V and 5 bases from J, with 15 bases in between. Germline CDR1 MNHNS, CDR2 SASEGT. The CDR3 is CATTPGRDNSPLHF. DNA for the CDR3: TGTGCCACAACTCCGGGACGGGATAATTCACCCCTCCACTTT.

The rearrangement uses TRBV25-1 and TRBJ2-3; D call uncertain. Germline assignment: CDR1 MGHDK and CDR2 SYGVNS. The CDR3 has 14 residues. Trimming took off 8 bases at V and 6 bases at J, with 18 bases between the two ends. This chain's CDR3 is CASRQEGGPDTQYF. The CDR3 DNA is TGTGCCAGCCGTCAGGAAGGCGGCCCCGATACGCAGTATTTT.

This clone was found a few times. This sequence joins TRBV30 and TRBJ2-5, with D possibly matching TRBD1 (5 bases). Looked up from germline, CDR1 is GTSNPN and CDR2 is SVGIG (reference sequence). CDR3 length: 13 amino acids. The ends were cut back, 0 bases at V and 9 bases at J, with 14 bases in the middle. CDR3 in amino acids: CAWSVRSETAQYF. The CDR3, as DNA: TGTGCCTGGAGTGTACGGTCGGAGACAGCCCAGTACTTC.

The gene calls are TRBV6-1 and TRBJ1-5; a weak D match, TRBD1 (6 bases). CDR1 MNHNS and CDR2 SASEGT come from the germline V gene. Deletions cut 6 bases from V and 11 bases from J, with 20 bases between. The CDR3 loop spans 14 amino acids. The CDR3 DNA reads TGTGCCAGCAGGAAGGGGGGAGGTGTGGGAACCCAGCATTTT. Amino acids: CASRKGGGVGTQHF.

V is TRBV27 and J is TRBJ2-7, with a weak D call TRBD2 (5 bases). With 3 bases removed from V and 3 bases from J, the gap between germline ends came to 15 bases. Germline V gives CDR1 MNHEY, CDR2 SMNVEV (reference sequence). The CDR3 totals 15 residues. The CDR3 DNA is TGTGCCAGCAGTTTTAATGGTGCCGGAGGCTACGAGCAGTACTTC. Its translation: CASSFNGAGGYEQYF.

This clone came up once. The chain links TRBV28 to TRBJ1-5; D is ambiguous. The CDR3 has 14 residues. Germline CDR1 is MDHEN and CDR2 is SYDVKM. Trimming removed 6 bases from V and 7 bases from J, with 16 bases in between. The CDR3 is CASSLRVEGQPQHF. As DNA, the CDR3 is TGTGCCAGCAGCCTGCGGGTTGAAGGCCAGCCCCAGCATTTT.

This clone was observed a few times. The chain joins TRBV29-1 to TRBJ2-7; D may be TRBD1 (6 bases). There are 14 residues in the CDR3. Germline CDR1 reads SQVTM; CDR2 reads ANQGSEA. V was shortened by 0 bases and J by 0 bases, with 9 bases between the two germline ends. For the CDR3, the DNA is TGCAGCGTTGAAGACGGACAGACCTCCTACGAGCAGTACTTC. This encodes CSVEDGQTSYEQYF.

V is TRBV7-2 and J is TRBJ2-7, with no clear D. Germline loops: CDR1 SGHTA, CDR2 FQGNSA. V lost 4 bases to trimming and J lost 3 bases, with 7 bases between them. The CDR3 is 12 amino acids. The CDR3 region is CASSSHSYEQYF. In nucleotides, the CDR3 is TGTGCCAGCAGCTCTCACAGCTACGAGCAGTACTTC.

Turning to this clone: An end of the junction does not agree with germline; a read error may underlie this. This sequence joins TRBV7-7 and TRBJ2-2; D gene uncertain. This CDR3 comprises 15 residues. Per the germline V gene, CDR1 is SSHAT and CDR2 is FNYEAQ (reference sequence). In DNA form, the CDR3 reads TGTGCTAGCAGCCCGGACGGCGCGAACACCGGGGAGCTGTTTTTT. Encoded protein: CASSPDGANTGELFF.

The chain joins TRBV29-1 to TRBJ1-1; no clear D. CDR3 size: 13 residues. V was clipped by 5 bases and J by 3 bases, with 13 bases between them. Looked up from germline, CDR1 is SQVTM and CDR2 is ANQGSEA. The CDR3 here is CSVRSGTDTEAFF. The CDR3 nucleotides are TGCAGCGTTCGGTCGGGTACGGACACTGAAGCTTTCTTT.

The table lists this clone with a few counts. The V call is TRBV27, the J call TRBJ1-1; unclear D gene. Germline V lookup: CDR1 MNHEY, CDR2 SMNVEV (reference sequence). V lost 3 bases and J 5 bases, leaving 10 bases between the germline ends. This CDR3 contains 13 residues. The CDR3 loop is CASSFGRKTEAFF. CDR3 sequence (DNA): TGTGCCAGCAGTTTTGGAAGGAAGACTGAAGCTTTCTTT.

V is TRBV4-1 and J is TRBJ1-6; D not resolved. Trimming cost V 0 bases and J 5 bases, with 5 bases left between them. The CDR3 contains 14 residues. Germline values: CDR1 MGHRA, CDR2 YSYEKL. The CDR3 region is CASSQERNNSPLHF. CDR3 nucleotide sequence: TGCGCCAGCAGCCAAGAACGGAATAATTCACCCCTCCACTTT.

This chain uses TRBV6-5 with TRBJ1-5, with 10 bases aligning to TRBD1. The CDR3 extends over 15 amino acids. Trimming removed 5 bases from V and 4 bases from J; junction bases left unmatched: 5. The germline V gene has CDR1 MNHEY and CDR2 SVGAGI. CDR3 region: CASSPGTGANQPQHF. CDR3 bases: TGTGCCAGCAGTCCCGGGACAGGGGCAAATCAGCCCCAGCATTTT.

This clone turned up a few times. The chain carries TRBV19 and TRBJ1-5; D ambiguous. Germline V lookup: CDR1 LNHDA, CDR2 SQIVND (reference sequence). The CDR3 length is 12 residues. V lost 3 bases, J lost 6 bases, and 6 bases lay in between. The CDR3 coding sequence is TGTGCCAGTAGTATCGGCGTTCAGCCCCAGCATTTT. Encoded protein: CASSIGVQPQHF.